Reported below is one TCR beta chain. The antigen is not known. Treatment reported: oral pan-JAK inhibitor, 5-10 mg twice daily. Peripheral blood and lesional scalp punch biopsies were taken from alopecia areata patients. Following RNA extraction, reverse transcription yielded cDNA that acted as the sequencing template. Data came from immunoSEQ multiplex PCR; TCRdb stores just in-frame clones and leaves some out. The sample holds a few hundred thousand clones, roughly 63% seen once. The data originate from a study of CD8+ T cells in alopecia areata. Overall study results and limits: In scalp and blood during tofacitinib, many expanded lesional clones persisted.

CDR1 GTSNPN and CDR2 SVGIG come from the germline V gene (reference sequence). Trimming removed 3 bases at V and 2 bases at J, with 5 bases between. This CDR3 region has 12 residues. V is TRBV30 and J is TRBJ1-5; D remains ambiguous. Here the sequenced sample was CD4+ T cells sorted from blood, taken at week 52, from a patient treated with tofacitinib. The source of this sequence is a human donor with alopecia areata. The CDR3 loop reads CAWRVGNQPQHF. The CDR3 DNA reads TGTGCCTGGAGGGTAGGCAATCAGCCCCAGCATTTT.